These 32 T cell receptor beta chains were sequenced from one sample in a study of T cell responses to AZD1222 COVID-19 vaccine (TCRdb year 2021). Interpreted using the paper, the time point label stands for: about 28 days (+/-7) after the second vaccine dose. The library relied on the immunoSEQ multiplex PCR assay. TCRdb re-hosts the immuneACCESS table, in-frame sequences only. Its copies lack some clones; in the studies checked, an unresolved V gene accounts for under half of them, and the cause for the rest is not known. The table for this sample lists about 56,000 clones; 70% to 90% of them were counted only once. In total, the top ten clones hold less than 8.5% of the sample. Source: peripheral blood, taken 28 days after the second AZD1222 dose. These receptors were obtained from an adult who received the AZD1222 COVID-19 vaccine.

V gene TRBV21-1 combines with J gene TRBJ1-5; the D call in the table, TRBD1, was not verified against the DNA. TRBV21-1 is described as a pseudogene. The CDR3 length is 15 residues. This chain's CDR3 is CASSPRDSHRGPQHF. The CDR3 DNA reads TGTGCCAGCAGCCCAAGGGACAGCCACAGAGGGCCCCAGCATTTT.

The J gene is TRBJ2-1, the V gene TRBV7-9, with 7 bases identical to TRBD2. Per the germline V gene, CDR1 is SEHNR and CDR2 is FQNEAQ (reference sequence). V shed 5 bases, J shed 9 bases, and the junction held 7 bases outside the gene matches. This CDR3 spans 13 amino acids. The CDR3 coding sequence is TGTGCCAGCAGCCAGGGACTACACAGTGAGCAGTTCTTC. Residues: CASSQGLHSEQFF.

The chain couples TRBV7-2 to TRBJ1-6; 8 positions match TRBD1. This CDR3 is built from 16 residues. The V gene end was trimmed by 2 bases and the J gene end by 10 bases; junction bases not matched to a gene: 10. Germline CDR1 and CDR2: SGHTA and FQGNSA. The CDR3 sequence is CASSLSLPRGRSPLHF. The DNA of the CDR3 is TGTGCCAGCAGCTTATCTCTTCCCAGGGGGCGGTCACCCCTCCACTTT. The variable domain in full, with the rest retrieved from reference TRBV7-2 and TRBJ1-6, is GAGVSQSPSNKVTEKGKDVELRCDPISGHTALYWYRQSLGQGLEFLIYFQGNSAPDKSGLPSDRFSAERTGGSVSTLTIQRTQQEDSAVYLCASSLSLPRGRSPLHFGNGTRLTVT.

The CDR3 coding sequence is TGTGCCAGCCACACAAAGGGGGGCGAGCAGTACTTC. Translation gives CASHTKGGEQYF. The chain employs TRBV7-9 and TRBJ2-7; D possibly matches TRBD1 or TRBD2 (6 bases each). V was clipped by 8 bases and J by 6 bases, with 14 bases between them. The germline CDR1 and CDR2 sequences are SEHNR and FQNEAQ (reference sequence). The CDR3 has 12 amino acids.

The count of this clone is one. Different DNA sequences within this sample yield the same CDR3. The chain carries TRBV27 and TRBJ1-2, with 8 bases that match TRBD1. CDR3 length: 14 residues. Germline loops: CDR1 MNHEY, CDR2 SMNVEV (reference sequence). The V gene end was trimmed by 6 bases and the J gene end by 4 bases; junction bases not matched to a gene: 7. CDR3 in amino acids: CASSLGQGGYGYTF. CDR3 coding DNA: TGTGCCAGCAGCCTCGGACAGGGTGGCTATGGCTACACCTTC.

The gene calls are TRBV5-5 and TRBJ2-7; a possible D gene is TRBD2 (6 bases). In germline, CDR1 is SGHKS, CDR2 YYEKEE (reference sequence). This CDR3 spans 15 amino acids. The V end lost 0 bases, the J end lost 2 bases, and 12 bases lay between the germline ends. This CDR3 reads CASSLAASEPYEQYF. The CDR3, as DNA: TGTGCCAGCAGCTTGGCGGCTAGCGAACCCTACGAGCAGTACTTC.

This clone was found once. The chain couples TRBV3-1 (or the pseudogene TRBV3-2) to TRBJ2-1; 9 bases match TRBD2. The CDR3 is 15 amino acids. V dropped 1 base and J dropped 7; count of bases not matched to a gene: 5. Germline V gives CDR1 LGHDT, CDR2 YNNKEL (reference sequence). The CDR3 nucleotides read TGTGCCAGCAGCCAAGTAGCGGGAGCTGGGAATGAGCAGTTCTTC. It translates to CASSQVAGAGNEQFF.

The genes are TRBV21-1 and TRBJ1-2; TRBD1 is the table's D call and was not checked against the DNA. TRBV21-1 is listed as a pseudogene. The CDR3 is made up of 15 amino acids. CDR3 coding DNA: TGTGCCAGCAGCAAAGTCGGGACAGGATTCGTCGGCTACACCTTC. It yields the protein CASSKVGTGFVGYTF.

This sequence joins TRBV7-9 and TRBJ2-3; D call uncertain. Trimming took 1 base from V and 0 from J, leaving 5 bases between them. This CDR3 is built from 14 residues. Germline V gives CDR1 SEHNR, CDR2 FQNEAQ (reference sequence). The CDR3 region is CASSLDMSTDTQYF. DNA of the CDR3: TGTGCCAGCAGCTTAGATATGAGCACAGATACGCAGTATTTT.

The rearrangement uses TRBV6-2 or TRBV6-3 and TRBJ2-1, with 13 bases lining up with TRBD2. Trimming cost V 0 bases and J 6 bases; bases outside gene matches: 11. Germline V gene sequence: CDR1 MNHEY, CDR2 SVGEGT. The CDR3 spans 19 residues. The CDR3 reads CASSYSWTSGSAGFNEQFF. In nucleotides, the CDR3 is TGTGCCAGCAGTTACTCTTGGACTAGCGGGAGTGCCGGCTTCAATGAGCAGTTCTTC.

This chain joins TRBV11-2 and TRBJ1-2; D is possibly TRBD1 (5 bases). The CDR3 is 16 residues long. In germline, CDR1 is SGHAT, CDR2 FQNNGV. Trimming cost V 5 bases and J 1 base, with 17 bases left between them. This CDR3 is CASSGATRRDNYGYTF. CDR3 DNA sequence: TGTGCCAGCAGCGGAGCTACCCGCAGGGATAACTATGGCTACACCTTC.

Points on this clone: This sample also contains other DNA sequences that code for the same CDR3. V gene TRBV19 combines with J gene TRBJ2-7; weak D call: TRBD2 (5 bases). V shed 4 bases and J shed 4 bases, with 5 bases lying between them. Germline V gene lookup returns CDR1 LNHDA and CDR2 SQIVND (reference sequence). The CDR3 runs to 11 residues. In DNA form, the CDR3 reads TGTGCCAGTAGTAGCGGGTACGAGCAGTACTTC. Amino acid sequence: CASSSGYEQYF.

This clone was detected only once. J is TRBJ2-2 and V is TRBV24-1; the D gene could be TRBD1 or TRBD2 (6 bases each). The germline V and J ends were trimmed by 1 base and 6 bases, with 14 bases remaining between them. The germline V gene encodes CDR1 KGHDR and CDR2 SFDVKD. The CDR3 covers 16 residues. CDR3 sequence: CATSDLSGAHAGELFF. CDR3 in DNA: TGTGCCACCAGTGATTTATCGGGGGCGCATGCCGGGGAGCTGTTTTTT.

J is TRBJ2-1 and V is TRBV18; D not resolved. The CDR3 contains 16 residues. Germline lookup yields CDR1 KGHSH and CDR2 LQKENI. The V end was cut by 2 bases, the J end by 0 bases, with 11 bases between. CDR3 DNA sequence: TGTGCCAGCTCACCAAACCGCCAAAGCTCCTACAATGAGCAGTTCTTC. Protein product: CASSPNRQSSYNEQFF.

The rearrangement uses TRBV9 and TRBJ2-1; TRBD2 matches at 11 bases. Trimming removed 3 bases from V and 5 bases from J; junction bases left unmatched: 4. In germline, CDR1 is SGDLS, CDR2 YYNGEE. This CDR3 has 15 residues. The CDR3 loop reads CASSATSGMHNEQFF. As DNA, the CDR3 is TGTGCCAGCAGCGCGACTAGCGGGATGCACAATGAGCAGTTCTTC.

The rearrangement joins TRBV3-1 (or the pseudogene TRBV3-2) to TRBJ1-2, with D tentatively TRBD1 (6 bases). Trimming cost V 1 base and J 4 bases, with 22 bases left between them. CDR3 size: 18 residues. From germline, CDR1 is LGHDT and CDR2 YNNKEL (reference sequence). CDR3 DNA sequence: TGTGCCAGCAGCCAAGTGGAGGGGGGGCCCCAGAGAATCTATGGCTACACCTTC. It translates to CASSQVEGGPQRIYGYTF.

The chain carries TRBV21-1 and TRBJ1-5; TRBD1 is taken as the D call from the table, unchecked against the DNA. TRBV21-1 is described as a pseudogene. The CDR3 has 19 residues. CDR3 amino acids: CASSKKTSRDTEPINSQHF. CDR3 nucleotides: TGTGCCAGCAGCAAAAAAACAAGCCGGGACACGGAGCCAATTAATAGCCAGCATTTT.

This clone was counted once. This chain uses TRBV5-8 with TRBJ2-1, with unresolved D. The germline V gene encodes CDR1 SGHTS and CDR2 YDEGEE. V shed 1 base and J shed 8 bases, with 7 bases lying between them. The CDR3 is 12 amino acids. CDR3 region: CASSLPRYEQFF. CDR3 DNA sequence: TGTGCCAGCAGCTTGCCCAGGTATGAGCAGTTCTTC.

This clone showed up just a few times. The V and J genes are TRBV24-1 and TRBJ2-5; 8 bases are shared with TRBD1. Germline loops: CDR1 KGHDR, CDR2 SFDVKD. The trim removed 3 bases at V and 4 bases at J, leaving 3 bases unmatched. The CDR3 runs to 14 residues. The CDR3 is CATSDPGGRETQYF. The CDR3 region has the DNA TGTGCCACCAGTGATCCAGGGGGCCGAGAGACCCAGTACTTC.

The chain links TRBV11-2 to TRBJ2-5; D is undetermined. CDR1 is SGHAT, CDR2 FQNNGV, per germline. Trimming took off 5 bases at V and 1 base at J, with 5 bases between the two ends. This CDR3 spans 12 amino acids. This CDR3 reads CASSTRQETQYF. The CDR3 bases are TGTGCCAGCAGCACCCGCCAAGAGACCCAGTACTTC.

Written as DNA, the CDR3 is TGTGCCAGCAGCTTAGCCGTAAGCGGGCGGGAGACCCAGTACTTC. The encoded protein is CASSLAVSGRETQYF. This sequence joins TRBV7-9 and TRBJ2-5, with D possibly being TRBD2 (6 bases). In germline, CDR1 is SEHNR, CDR2 FQNEAQ (reference sequence). The V end lost 0 bases, the J end lost 5 bases, and 13 bases lay between the germline ends. This CDR3 has 15 residues. Based on the CDR3 plus reference TRBV7-9 and TRBJ2-5, the full variable domain is DTGVSQNPRHKITKRGQNVTFRCDPISEHNRLYWYRQTLGQGPEFLTYFQNEAQLEKSRLLSDRFSAERPKGSFSTLEIQRTEQGDSAMYLCASSLAVSGRETQYFGPGTRLLVL.

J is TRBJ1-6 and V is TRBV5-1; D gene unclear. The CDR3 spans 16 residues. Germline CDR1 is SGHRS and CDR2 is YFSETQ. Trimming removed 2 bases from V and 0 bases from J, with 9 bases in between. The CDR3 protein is CASSFQPSSYNSPLHF. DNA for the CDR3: TGCGCCAGCAGCTTCCAGCCAAGCTCCTATAATTCACCCCTCCACTTT.

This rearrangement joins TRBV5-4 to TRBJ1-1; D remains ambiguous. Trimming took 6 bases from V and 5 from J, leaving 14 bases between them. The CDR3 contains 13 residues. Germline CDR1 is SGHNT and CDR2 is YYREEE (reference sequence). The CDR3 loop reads CASTPLEGTEAFF. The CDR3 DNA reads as TGTGCCAGCACACCCCTAGAAGGTACTGAAGCTTTCTTT.

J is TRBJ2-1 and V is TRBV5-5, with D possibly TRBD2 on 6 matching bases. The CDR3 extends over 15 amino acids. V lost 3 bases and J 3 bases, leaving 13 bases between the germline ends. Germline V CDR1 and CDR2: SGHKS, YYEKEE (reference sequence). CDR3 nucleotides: TGTGCCAGCAGCTCCCGCCCGGGGGACTACAATGAGCAGTTCTTC. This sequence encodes CASSSRPGDYNEQFF. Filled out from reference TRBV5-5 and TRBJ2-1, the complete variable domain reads DAGVTQSPTHLIKTRGQQVTLRCSPISGHKSVSWYQQVLGQGPQFIFQYYEKEERGRGNFPDRFSARQFPNYSSELNVNALLLGDSALYLCASSSRPGDYNEQFFGPGTRLTVL.

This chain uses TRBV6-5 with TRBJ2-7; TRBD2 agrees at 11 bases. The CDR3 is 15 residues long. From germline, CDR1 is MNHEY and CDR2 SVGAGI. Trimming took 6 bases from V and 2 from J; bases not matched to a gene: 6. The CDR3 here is CASSPGLAGAYEQYF. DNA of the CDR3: TGTGCCAGCAGCCCCGGACTAGCGGGTGCCTACGAGCAGTACTTC.

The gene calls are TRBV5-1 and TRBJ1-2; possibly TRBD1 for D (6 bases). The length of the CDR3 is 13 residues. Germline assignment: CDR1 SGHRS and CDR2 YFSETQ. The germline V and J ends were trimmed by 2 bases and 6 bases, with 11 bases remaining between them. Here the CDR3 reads CASSFVRGDGYTF. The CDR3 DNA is TGCGCCAGCAGCTTTGTCAGGGGAGATGGCTACACCTTC.

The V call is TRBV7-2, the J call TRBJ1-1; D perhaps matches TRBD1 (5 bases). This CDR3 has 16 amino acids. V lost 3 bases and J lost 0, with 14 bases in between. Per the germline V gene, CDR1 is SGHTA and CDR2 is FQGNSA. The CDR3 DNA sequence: TGTGCCAGCAGCTTCGGACACTTTAGTATGAACACTGAAGCTTTCTTT. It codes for CASSFGHFSMNTEAFF.

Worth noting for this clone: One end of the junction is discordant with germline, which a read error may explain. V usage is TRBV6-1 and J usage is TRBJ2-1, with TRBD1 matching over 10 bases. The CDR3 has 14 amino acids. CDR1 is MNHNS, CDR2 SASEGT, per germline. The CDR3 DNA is TGTGCCAGCAGAGAAGGGACAGGGGCCAATGAGCAGTTCTTC. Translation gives CASREGTGANEQFF.

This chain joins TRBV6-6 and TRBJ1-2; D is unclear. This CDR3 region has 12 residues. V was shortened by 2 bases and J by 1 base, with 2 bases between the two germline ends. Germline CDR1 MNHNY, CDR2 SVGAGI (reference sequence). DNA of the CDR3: TGTGCCAGCAGTTACAGTAACTATGGCTACACCTTC. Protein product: CASSYSNYGYTF.

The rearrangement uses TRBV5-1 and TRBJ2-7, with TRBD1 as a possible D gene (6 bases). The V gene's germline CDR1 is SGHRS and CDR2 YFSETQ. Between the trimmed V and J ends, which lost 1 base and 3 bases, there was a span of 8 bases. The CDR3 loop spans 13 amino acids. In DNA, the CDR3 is TGCGCCAGCAGCTTGTTACAGGGCTACGAGCAGTACTTC. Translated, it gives CASSLLQGYEQYF. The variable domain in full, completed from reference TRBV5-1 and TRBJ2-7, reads KAGVTQTPRYLIKTRGQQVTLSCSPISGHRSVSWYQQTPGQGLQFLFEYFSETQRNKGNFPGRFSGRQFSNSRSEMNVSTLELGDSALYLCASSLLQGYEQYFGPGTRLTVT.

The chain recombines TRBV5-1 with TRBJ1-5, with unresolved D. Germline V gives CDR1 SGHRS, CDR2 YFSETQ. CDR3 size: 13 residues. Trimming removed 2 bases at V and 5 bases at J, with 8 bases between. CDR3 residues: CASSFVGHQPQHF. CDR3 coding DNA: TGCGCCAGCAGCTTTGTAGGCCATCAGCCCCAGCATTTT.

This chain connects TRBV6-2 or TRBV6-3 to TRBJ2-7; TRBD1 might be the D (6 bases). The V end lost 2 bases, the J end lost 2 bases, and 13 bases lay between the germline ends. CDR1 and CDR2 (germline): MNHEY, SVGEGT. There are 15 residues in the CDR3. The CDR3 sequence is CASSYPNRVTYEQYF. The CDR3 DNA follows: TGTGCCAGCAGTTACCCAAACAGGGTGACCTACGAGCAGTACTTC.